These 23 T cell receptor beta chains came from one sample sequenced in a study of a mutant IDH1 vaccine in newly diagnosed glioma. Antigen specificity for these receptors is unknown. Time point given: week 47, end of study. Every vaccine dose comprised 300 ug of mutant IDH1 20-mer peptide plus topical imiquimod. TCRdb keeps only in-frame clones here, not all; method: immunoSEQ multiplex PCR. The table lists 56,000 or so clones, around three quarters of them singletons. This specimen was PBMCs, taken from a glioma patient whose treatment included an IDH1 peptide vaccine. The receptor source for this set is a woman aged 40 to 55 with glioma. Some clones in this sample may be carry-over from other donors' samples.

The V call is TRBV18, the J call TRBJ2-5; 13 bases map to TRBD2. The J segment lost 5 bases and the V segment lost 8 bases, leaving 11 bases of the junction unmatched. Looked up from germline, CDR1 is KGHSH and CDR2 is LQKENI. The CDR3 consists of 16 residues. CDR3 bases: TGTGCCAGCACTCTCGGACTAGCGGGGGCTGGGGAGACCCAGTACTTC. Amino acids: CASTLGLAGAGETQYF. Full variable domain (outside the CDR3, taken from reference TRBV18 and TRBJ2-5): NAGVMQNPRHLVRRRGQEARLRCSPMKGHSHVYWYRQLPEEGLKFMVYLQKENIIDESGMPKERFSAEFPKEGPSILRIQQVVRGDSAAYFCASTLGLAGAGETQYFGPGTRLLVL.

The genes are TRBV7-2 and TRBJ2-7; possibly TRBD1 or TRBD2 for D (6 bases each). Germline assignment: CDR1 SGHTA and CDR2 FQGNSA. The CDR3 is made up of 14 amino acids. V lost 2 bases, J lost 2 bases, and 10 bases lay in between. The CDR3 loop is CASSLPGGAYEQYF. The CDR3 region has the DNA TGTGCCAGCAGCTTACCCGGGGGCGCCTACGAGCAGTACTTC.

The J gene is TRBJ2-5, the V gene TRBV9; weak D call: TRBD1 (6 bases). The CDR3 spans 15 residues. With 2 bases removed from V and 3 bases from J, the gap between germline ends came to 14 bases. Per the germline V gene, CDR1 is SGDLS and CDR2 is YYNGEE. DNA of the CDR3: TGTGCCAGCAGCGTGAGGGGGACCGCCGAAGAGACCCAGTACTTC. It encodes CASSVRGTAEETQYF.

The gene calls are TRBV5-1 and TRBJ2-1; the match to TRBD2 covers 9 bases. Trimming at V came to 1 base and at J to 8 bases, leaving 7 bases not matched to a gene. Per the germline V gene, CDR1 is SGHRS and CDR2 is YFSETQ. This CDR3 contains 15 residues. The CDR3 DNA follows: TGCGCCAGCAGCTTGAGAGCGGGGGGCGGCGATGAGCAGTTCTTC. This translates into CASSLRAGGGDEQFF.

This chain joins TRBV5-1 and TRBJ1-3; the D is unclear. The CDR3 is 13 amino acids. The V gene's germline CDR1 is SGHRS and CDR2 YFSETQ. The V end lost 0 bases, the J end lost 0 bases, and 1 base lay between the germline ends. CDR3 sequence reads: CASSLASGNTIYF. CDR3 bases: TGCGCCAGCAGCTTGGCCTCTGGAAACACCATATATTTT.

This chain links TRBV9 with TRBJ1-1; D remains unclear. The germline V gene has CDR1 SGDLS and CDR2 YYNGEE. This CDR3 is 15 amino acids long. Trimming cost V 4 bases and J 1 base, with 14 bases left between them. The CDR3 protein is CASSPRSDQNTEAFF. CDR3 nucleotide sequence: TGTGCCAGCAGCCCACGATCGGACCAGAACACTGAAGCTTTCTTT.

CDR3 loop: CASSLRTLQETQYF. The CDR3 DNA reads as TGCGCCAGCAGCTTGCGGACACTCCAAGAGACCCAGTACTTC. J is TRBJ2-5 and V is TRBV5-1, with a weak D call TRBD1 (5 bases). The germline CDR1 and CDR2 sequences are SGHRS and YFSETQ. This CDR3 region has 14 residues. Trimming left V 1 base short and J 1 base short, with 8 bases between.

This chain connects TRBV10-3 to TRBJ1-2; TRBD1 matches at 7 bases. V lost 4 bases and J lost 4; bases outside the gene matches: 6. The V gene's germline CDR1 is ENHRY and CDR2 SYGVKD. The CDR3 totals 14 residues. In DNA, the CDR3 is TGTGCCATCAGTGGGACAGGTGGGGGCTATGGCTACACCTTC. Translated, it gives CAISGTGGGYGYTF.

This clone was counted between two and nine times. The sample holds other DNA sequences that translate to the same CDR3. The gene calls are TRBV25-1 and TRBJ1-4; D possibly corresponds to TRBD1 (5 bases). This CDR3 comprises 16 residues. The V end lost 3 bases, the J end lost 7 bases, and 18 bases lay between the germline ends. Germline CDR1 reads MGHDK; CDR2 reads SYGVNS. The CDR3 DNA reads TGTGCCAGCAGTGAGGCTTTGGGGGGTGCGGTTGAAAAACTGTTTTTT. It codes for CASSEALGGAVEKLFF.

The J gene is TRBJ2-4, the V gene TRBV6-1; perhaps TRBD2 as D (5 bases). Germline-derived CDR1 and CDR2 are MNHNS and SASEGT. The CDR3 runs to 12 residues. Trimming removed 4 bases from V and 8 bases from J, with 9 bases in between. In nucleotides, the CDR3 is TGTGCCAGCAGTGCGAGGACTGACATTCAGTACTTC. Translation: CASSARTDIQYF.

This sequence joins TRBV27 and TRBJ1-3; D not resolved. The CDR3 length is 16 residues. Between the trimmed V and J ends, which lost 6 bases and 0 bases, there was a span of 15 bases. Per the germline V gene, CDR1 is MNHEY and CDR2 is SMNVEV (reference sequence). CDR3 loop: CASSSTTKSSGNTIYF. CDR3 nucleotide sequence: TGTGCCAGCAGCAGCACAACTAAGAGCTCTGGAAACACCATATATTTT.

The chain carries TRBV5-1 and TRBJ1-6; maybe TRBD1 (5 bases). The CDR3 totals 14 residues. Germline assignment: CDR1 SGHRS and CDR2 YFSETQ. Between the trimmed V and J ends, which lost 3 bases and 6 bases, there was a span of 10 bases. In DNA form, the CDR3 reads TGCGCCAGCAGCTCGCTAGGGGCTAATTCACCCCTCCACTTT. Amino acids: CASSSLGANSPLHF.

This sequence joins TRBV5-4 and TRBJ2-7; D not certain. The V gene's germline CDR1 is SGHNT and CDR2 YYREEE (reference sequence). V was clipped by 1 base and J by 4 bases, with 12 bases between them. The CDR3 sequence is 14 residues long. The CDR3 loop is CASSLSSGGYEQYF. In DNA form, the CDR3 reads TGTGCCAGCAGCTTGTCCTCTGGCGGTTACGAGCAGTACTTC.

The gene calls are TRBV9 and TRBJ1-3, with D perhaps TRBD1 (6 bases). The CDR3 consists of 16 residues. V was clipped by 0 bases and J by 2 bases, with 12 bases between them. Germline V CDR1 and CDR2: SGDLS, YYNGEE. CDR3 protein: CASSVEGGRAGNTIYF. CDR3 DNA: TGTGCCAGCAGCGTAGAGGGGGGTCGAGCTGGAAACACCATATATTTT.

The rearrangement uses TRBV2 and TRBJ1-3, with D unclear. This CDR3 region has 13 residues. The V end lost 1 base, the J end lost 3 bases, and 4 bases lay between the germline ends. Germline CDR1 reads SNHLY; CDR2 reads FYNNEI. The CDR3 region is CASSEDIGNTIYF. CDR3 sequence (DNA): TGTGCCAGCAGTGAAGACATTGGAAACACCATATATTTT.

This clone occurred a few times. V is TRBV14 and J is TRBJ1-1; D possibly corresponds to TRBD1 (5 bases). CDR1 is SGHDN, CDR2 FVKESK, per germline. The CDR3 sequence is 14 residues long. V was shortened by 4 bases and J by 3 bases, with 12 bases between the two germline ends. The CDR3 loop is CASSLGPWDTEAFF. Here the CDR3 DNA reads TGTGCCAGCAGCCTGGGACCTTGGGACACTGAAGCTTTCTTT.

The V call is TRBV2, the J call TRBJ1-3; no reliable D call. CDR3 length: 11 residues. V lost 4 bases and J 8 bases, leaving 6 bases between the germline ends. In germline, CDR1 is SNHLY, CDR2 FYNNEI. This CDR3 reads CASSGVDTIYF. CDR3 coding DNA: TGTGCCAGCAGTGGGGTGGACACCATATATTTT.

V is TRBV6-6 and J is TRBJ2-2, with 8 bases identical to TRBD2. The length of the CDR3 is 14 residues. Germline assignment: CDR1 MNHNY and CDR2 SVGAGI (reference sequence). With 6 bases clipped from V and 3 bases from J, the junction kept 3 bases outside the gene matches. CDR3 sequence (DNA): TGTGCCAGCAGGGTGACTAGCGACACCGGGGAGCTGTTTTTT. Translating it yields CASRVTSDTGELFF.

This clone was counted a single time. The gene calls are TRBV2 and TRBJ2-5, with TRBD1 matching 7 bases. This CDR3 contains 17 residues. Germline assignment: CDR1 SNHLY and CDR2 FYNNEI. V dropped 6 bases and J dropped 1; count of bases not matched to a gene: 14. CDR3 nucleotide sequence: TGTGCCAGCAGAGTTACCGGTCGGGCAGGGGGCCAAGAGACCCAGTACTTC. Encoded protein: CASRVTGRAGGQETQYF.

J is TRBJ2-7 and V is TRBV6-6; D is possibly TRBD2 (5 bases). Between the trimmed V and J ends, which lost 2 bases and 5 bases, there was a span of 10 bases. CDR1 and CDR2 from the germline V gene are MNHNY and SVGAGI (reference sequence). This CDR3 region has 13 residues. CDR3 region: CASSYPEGDEQYF. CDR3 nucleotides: TGTGCCAGCAGTTACCCTGAGGGCGACGAGCAGTACTTC.

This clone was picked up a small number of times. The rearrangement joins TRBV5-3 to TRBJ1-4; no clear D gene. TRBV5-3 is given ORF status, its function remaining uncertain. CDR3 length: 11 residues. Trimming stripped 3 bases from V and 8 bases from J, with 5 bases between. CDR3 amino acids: CARSSWEKLFF. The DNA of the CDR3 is TGTGCCAGAAGCTCATGGGAAAAACTGTTTTTT.

The CDR3, as DNA: TGTGCCAGTAGTATAGCCCTCTATGGCTACACCTTC. Protein: CASSIALYGYTF. The gene calls are TRBV19 and TRBJ1-2; D not resolved. The germline gives CDR1 LNHDA, CDR2 SQIVND (reference sequence). V lost 1 base to trimming and J lost 4 bases, with 4 bases between them. CDR3 length: 12 residues.

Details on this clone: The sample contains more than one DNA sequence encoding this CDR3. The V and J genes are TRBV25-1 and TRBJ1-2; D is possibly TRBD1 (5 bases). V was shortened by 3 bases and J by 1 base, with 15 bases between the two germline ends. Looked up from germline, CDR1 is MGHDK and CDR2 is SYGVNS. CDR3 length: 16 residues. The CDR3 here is CASSESGGRINYGYTF. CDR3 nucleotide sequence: TGTGCCAGCAGTGAGTCGGGGGGGAGAATTAACTATGGCTACACCTTC.